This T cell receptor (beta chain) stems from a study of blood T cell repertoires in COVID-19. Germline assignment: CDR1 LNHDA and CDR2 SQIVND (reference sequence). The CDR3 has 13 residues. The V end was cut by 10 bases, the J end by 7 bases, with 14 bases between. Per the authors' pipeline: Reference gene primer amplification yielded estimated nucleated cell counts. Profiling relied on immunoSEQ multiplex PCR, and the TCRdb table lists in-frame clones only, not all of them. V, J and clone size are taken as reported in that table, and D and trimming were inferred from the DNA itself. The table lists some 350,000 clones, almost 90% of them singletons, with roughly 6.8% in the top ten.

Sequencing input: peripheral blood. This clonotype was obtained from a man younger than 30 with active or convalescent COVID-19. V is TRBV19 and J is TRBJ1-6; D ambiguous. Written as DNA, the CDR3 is TGTGCCACCGAGGGTGAGCGGAATTCACCCCTCCACTTT. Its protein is CATEGERNSPLHF.